This T cell receptor (beta chain) came from a study of T-cell memory formation after mild COVID-19. Looking at the study overall: Clusters of TCRs were largely donor specific.

This clonotype showed up just a few times. The germline V and J ends were trimmed by 3 bases and 3 bases, with 17 bases remaining between them. Germline CDR1 and CDR2: SGHAT and FQNNGV. CDR3 length equals 16 residues. A 5'RACE reaction primed in the constant segment made cDNA libraries of TCR alpha and TCR beta, and these carried sample barcodes and UMIs. A single record per CDR3 protein comes from TCRdb applying MiXCR to the 5' RACE reads. There are 130,000 to 150,000 distinct CDR3 sequences in the sample; 15% to 20% occur only once, and about 2.3% lies in the top ten. J is TRBJ2-5 and V is TRBV11-2; weak D call: TRBD2 (6 bases). The specimen sequenced was PBMCs or a T cell subset sorted from them (not recorded which). The sequence was collected from an adult woman who had mild COVID-19 (a few samples of this study predate the infection). Cell type and time point are not known. The CDR3 bases are TGTGCCAGCAGCTTTGGGCAAAGTGGAGGGGAAGAGACCCAGTACTTC. Translation: CASSFGQSGGEETQYF.